The T cell receptor beta chain under discussion was sequenced for a study of T cell responses to AZD1222 COVID-19 vaccine. Germline values: CDR1 SGHDT, CDR2 YYEEEE. This CDR3 spans 16 amino acids. V lost 1 base, J lost 0 bases, and 10 bases lay in between. Measured with immunoSEQ multiplex PCR; TCRdb has only the in-frame clones, and not every one. Of roughly 120,000 clones detected, approximately 86% appear once; the ten largest clones hold roughly 15%. Study conclusions and caveats: Spike-specific TCR breadth and depth grew following two AZD1222 doses. White British ancestry dominated among donors, who included more females, and clonal diversity was possibly underestimated. Dominant at 160-218 and 743-854, vaccine-associated CD4 TCRs also spanned spike. Nearly half of the spike-specific TCRs reportedly recognize variant regions that carry no mutations.

This clone was seen a single time. Its antigen is not identified. This chain uses TRBV5-6 with TRBJ1-4; D remains unclear. Sequencing used peripheral blood, obtained 28 days after the second AZD1222 dose. The receptor was isolated from an adult who received the AZD1222 COVID-19 vaccine. CDR3 DNA: TGTGCCAGCAGCTTGTGGAGAAGATCAACTAATGAAAAACTGTTTTTT. This codes for CASSLWRRSTNEKLFF.